The 27 T cell receptor beta chains below were found in one sample sequenced in a study of shared clonotypes between healthy human individuals. The method was immunoSEQ multiplex PCR; TCRdb's version includes in-frame clones alone and lacks a portion of them. Among roughly 2.1 million clones, roughly 91% were seen once, and the ten largest hold approximately 1.7%. CD45RO negativity and positive selection for CCR7 defined naive CD8 cells, a population that excluded terminally differentiated effector memory CD45RA+ cells. Sequencing input: naive CD8+ T cells from PBMCs. The receptors stem from a man between 18 and 35 years old in good health. Some clones in this sample may be carry-over from other donors' samples.

V gene TRBV9 combines with J gene TRBJ2-3; the match to TRBD2 covers 11 bases. The ends lost 8 bases at V and 6 bases at J; junction bases unmatched: 8. Germline CDR1 and CDR2: SGDLS and YYNGEE. The CDR3 consists of 14 residues. The CDR3 DNA reads TGTGCCAGTAATAGCGGGAGGGCCGCGGATACGCAGTATTTT. Protein: CASNSGRAADTQYF.

This chain links TRBV7-9 with TRBJ1-2; D gene unclear. This CDR3 spans 14 amino acids. CDR1 and CDR2 from the germline V gene are SEHNR and FQNEAQ (reference sequence). With 5 bases removed from V and 6 bases from J, the gap between germline ends came to 16 bases. CDR3 sequence: CASSMMNAVDGYTF. CDR3 nucleotide sequence: TGTGCCAGCAGCATGATGAACGCAGTTGATGGCTACACCTTC.

This chain joins TRBV4-1 and TRBJ2-1; possibly TRBD1 for D (5 bases). The V gene lost 1 base and the J gene lost 5 bases, with 9 bases spanning the gap. Germline CDR1 reads MGHRA; CDR2 reads YSYEKL. The CDR3 has 14 residues. The chain's CDR3 is CASSQGGWNNEQFF. The CDR3 bases are TGCGCCAGCAGCCAAGGGGGCTGGAACAATGAGCAGTTCTTC.

The chain is built from TRBV6-1 and TRBJ1-3, with no clear D. Trimming left V 2 bases short and J 0 bases short, with 11 bases between. The CDR3 consists of 16 residues. Per germline, CDR1 MNHNS and CDR2 SASEGT. The CDR3 sequence: CASSEWVGYSGNTIYF. CDR3 sequence (DNA): TGTGCCAGCAGTGAATGGGTGGGGTACTCTGGAAACACCATATATTTT.

Comments on this clone: The sample carries other DNA sequences with the same CDR3. The rearrangement links TRBV28 to TRBJ1-2, with TRBD1 identical over 8 bases. Per the germline V gene, CDR1 is MDHEN and CDR2 is SYDVKM. The CDR3 covers 13 residues. After removal of 6 bases from V and 4 bases from J, the junction contained 4 bases not matched to a gene. CDR3 sequence: CASSHDRGYGYTF. The CDR3 nucleotides read TGTGCCAGCAGCCACGACAGGGGCTATGGCTACACCTTC.

This chain connects TRBV28 to TRBJ1-3; maybe TRBD1 (5 bases). CDR3 length: 17 residues. The V end was cut by 3 bases, the J end by 4 bases, with 19 bases between. Germline-derived CDR1 and CDR2 are MDHEN and SYDVKM. The CDR3 spells CASSLHGRATYGNTIYF. The CDR3 DNA follows: TGTGCCAGCAGTTTGCACGGCAGGGCGACGTACGGAAACACCATATATTTT.

This chain connects TRBV7-9 to TRBJ2-5, with D tentatively TRBD2 (5 bases). CDR1 is SEHNR, CDR2 FQNEAQ, per germline (reference sequence). V gave up 7 bases and J gave up 2 bases, with 17 bases separating them. This CDR3 is built from 15 residues. CDR3 bases: TGTGCCAGCACCAAGGGCGGGCCCCATCAAGAGACCCAGTACTTC. It codes for CASTKGGPHQETQYF.

V is TRBV5-1 and J is TRBJ2-7, with 8 bases matching TRBD1. This CDR3 has 15 amino acids. Losses at the gene ends were 4 bases for V and 2 bases for J; bases not matched to a gene: 8. Germline V gene sequence: CDR1 SGHRS, CDR2 YFSETQ. As DNA, the CDR3 is TGCGCCAGCAGCCCGGACAGGGATGGTACCTACGAGCAGTACTTC. Its protein product is CASSPDRDGTYEQYF.

V and J are TRBV7-9 and TRBJ1-5, with D perhaps TRBD1 (6 bases). Trimming removed 1 base at V and 1 base at J, with 17 bases between. Germline CDR1 SEHNR, CDR2 FQNEAQ (reference sequence). The CDR3 loop spans 18 amino acids. The DNA of the CDR3 is TGTGCCAGCAGCTTAGGCACAGGGTCCCCTTTGAGCAATCAGCCCCAGCATTTT. Translation: CASSLGTGSPLSNQPQHF.

This sequence joins TRBV15 and TRBJ1-2; D might be TRBD1 (5 bases). This CDR3 region has 17 residues. Germline CDR1 reads LNHNV; CDR2 reads YYDKDF (reference sequence). Trimming pared 3 bases from V and 4 bases from J, leaving 21 bases between. CDR3 nucleotides: TGTGCCACCAGCAGGGGCCGATTAGAGGGGCGCTCCTATGGCTACACCTTC. This encodes CATSRGRLEGRSYGYTF.

The chain uses TRBV28 and TRBJ1-2; D is uncertain. The CDR3 runs 15 residues. Trimming cost V 3 bases and J 5 bases, with 16 bases left between them. CDR1 and CDR2 (germline): MDHEN, SYDVKM. The CDR3 sequence: CASSFFTGREYGYTF. The CDR3 bases are TGTGCCAGCAGTTTTTTTACCGGCAGAGAGTATGGCTACACCTTC.

CDR3 sequence: CASGKTGGATDTQYF. The CDR3 DNA follows: TGTGCCAGCGGGAAGACAGGGGGCGCAACAGATACGCAGTATTTT. The chain recombines TRBV9 with TRBJ2-3, with 10 bases matching TRBD1. V lost 7 bases and J lost 3; bases outside the gene matches: 8. CDR1 is SGDLS and CDR2 is YYNGEE in the germline V gene. The CDR3 has 15 residues.

This chain links TRBV28 with TRBJ1-2; D might be TRBD1 (5 bases). Trimming cost V 6 bases and J 3 bases, with 23 bases left between them. The CDR3 sequence is 17 residues long. CDR1 and CDR2 (germline): MDHEN, SYDVKM. The CDR3 protein is CASRAGQGGLVDYGYTF. As DNA, the CDR3 is TGTGCCAGCAGAGCGGGGCAGGGAGGACTAGTTGACTATGGCTACACCTTC.

The rearrangement joins TRBV28 to TRBJ2-7; no reliable D call. V was shortened by 4 bases and J by 6 bases, with 10 bases between the two germline ends. The V gene's germline CDR1 is MDHEN and CDR2 SYDVKM. The CDR3 consists of 12 residues. The CDR3 DNA reads as TGTGCCAGCAGTTACCGGCTGGGCGAGCAGTACTTC. Translation: CASSYRLGEQYF.

The V and J genes are TRBV2 and TRBJ1-4, with 7 bases lining up with TRBD1. The V and J ends lost 11 bases and 8 bases, in that order; junction bases with no gene match: 14. The V gene's germline CDR1 is SNHLY and CDR2 FYNNEI. The CDR3 runs to 14 residues. CDR3 sequence: CAVTKTGREEKLFF. The CDR3 DNA reads as TGTGCCGTCACGAAGACAGGGCGGGAAGAAAAACTGTTTTTT.

This clone occurred once. V usage is TRBV11-1 and J usage is TRBJ2-1, with TRBD2 matching over 9 bases. In germline, CDR1 is SGHAT, CDR2 FQDESV (reference sequence). This CDR3 has 16 residues. The V and J ends lost 4 bases and 7 bases, in that order; junction bases with no gene match: 11. The CDR3 spells CASSSEGGRAINEQFF. In DNA form, the CDR3 reads TGTGCCAGCAGCTCCGAGGGCGGGAGGGCCATAAATGAGCAGTTCTTC.

The chain has TRBV29-1 and TRBJ2-7; 7 bases are a match to TRBD1. CDR1 SQVTM and CDR2 ANQGSEA come from the germline V gene. V lost 7 bases, J lost 0 bases, and 6 bases stayed unmatched. CDR3 size: 13 residues. The CDR3 DNA is TGCAGCGCACGGGACAGCATCTCCTACGAGCAGTACTTC. It codes for CSARDSISYEQYF.

The chain has TRBV30 and TRBJ2-2; 12 bases match TRBD2. V was clipped by 2 bases and J by 2 bases; unmatched bases: 6. This CDR3 region has 17 residues. The V gene's germline CDR1 is GTSNPN and CDR2 SVGIG (reference sequence). Here the CDR3 reads CAWSSGLAGTNTGELFF. DNA of the CDR3: TGTGCCTGGAGTTCAGGACTAGCGGGGACAAACACCGGGGAGCTGTTTTTT.

The V gene is TRBV28, the J gene TRBJ2-3; D gene uncertain. The V end was cut by 6 bases, the J end by 1 base, with 17 bases between. The CDR3 spans 16 residues. Germline V CDR1 and CDR2: MDHEN, SYDVKM. CDR3 sequence: CASSSQVAHRTDTQYF. CDR3 coding DNA: TGTGCCAGCAGCTCTCAGGTAGCTCACCGCACAGATACGCAGTATTTT.

V is TRBV4-1 and J is TRBJ1-5, with D possibly matching TRBD1 (6 bases). This CDR3 contains 16 residues. The germline CDR1 and CDR2 sequences are MGHRA and YSYEKL. Trimming left V 3 bases short and J 2 bases short, with 14 bases between. This CDR3 reads CASSQGGGMGNQPQHF. CDR3 DNA sequence: TGCGCCAGCAGCCAGGGAGGGGGGATGGGCAATCAGCCCCAGCATTTT.

This clone was seen a single time. This chain joins TRBV19 and TRBJ2-3, with 8 bases fitting TRBD1. V lost 4 bases and J lost 2; bases outside the gene matches: 5. The CDR3 covers 15 residues. Germline CDR1 reads LNHDA; CDR2 reads SQIVND (reference sequence). DNA for the CDR3: TGTGCCAGTAGTAACCGGGACAGGAACACAGATACGCAGTATTTT. This translates into CASSNRDRNTDTQYF.

This clone was found once. The chain couples TRBV4-3 to TRBJ1-1; D might be TRBD1 (5 bases). The length of the CDR3 is 13 residues. V was shortened by 6 bases and J by 3 bases, with 11 bases between the two germline ends. Germline CDR1 LGHNA, CDR2 YSLEER. The DNA of the CDR3 is TGCGCCAGCAGAGAACCAGGGCACACTGAAGCTTTCTTT. Encoded protein: CASREPGHTEAFF.

The chain couples TRBV11-2 to TRBJ2-1, with D perhaps TRBD1 (5 bases). Germline V gene lookup returns CDR1 SGHAT and CDR2 FQNNGV. The CDR3 is made up of 18 amino acids. V gave up 1 base and J gave up 0 bases, with 16 bases separating them. The CDR3 nucleotides are TGTGCCAGCAGCTTAGGCCCTCCGGACATACTCTCCTACAATGAGCAGTTCTTC. Translated: CASSLGPPDILSYNEQFF.

The V gene is TRBV7-6, the J gene TRBJ1-3, with D perhaps matching TRBD1 (5 bases). Germline V gene data show CDR1 as SGHVS and CDR2 as FNYEAQ. Trimming removed 0 bases from V and 1 base from J, with 16 bases in between. CDR3 length: 18 residues. CDR3 in amino acids: CASSLAPGRAPSGNTIYF. CDR3 sequence (DNA): TGTGCCAGCAGCTTAGCGCCGGGACGGGCCCCTTCTGGAAACACCATATATTTT. The variable domain in full, with the rest retrieved from reference TRBV7-6 and TRBJ1-3, is GAGVSQSPRYKVTKRGQDVALRCDPISGHVSLYWYRQALGQGPEFLTYFNYEAQQDKSGLPNDRFSAERPEGSISTLTIQRTEQRDSAMYRCASSLAPGRAPSGNTIYFGEGSWLTVV.

The V call is TRBV7-9, the J call TRBJ2-4, with D maybe TRBD2 (6 bases). V lost 4 bases and J lost 5, with 15 bases in between. The germline V gene encodes CDR1 SEHNR and CDR2 FQNEAQ (reference sequence). The CDR3 is made up of 15 amino acids. The CDR3 protein is CASSSTRSPQNIQYF. The CDR3 bases are TGTGCCAGCAGCTCGACTAGGAGCCCCCAAAACATTCAGTACTTC.

The chain has TRBV7-9 and TRBJ1-6, with D maybe TRBD1 (5 bases). Trimming pared 5 bases from V and 11 bases from J, leaving 16 bases between. There are 14 residues in the CDR3. The germline V gene encodes CDR1 SEHNR and CDR2 FQNEAQ (reference sequence). The CDR3 coding sequence is TGTGCCAGCAGCCCAAATCTCCCGGGGGCACCCCTCCACTTT. It yields the protein CASSPNLPGAPLHF. The full variable domain, its missing parts supplied by reference TRBV7-9 and TRBJ1-6, is DTGVSQNPRHKITKRGQNVTFRCDPISEHNRLYWYRQTLGQGPEFLTYFQNEAQLEKSRLLSDRFSAERPKGSFSTLEIQRTEQGDSAMYLCASSPNLPGAPLHFGNGTRLTVT.

The chain links TRBV14 to TRBJ2-1; 7 bases are a match to TRBD2. Germline V gene sequence: CDR1 SGHDN, CDR2 FVKESK. The V segment lost 2 bases and the J segment 0 bases; nucleotides outside the gene matches: 4. The CDR3 totals 16 residues. The CDR3 bases are TGTGCCAGCAGCCAAATAGCGGGCCGCTCCTACAATGAGCAGTTCTTC. Its protein is CASSQIAGRSYNEQFF. Full variable domain (missing parts from reference TRBV14 and TRBJ2-1): EAGVTQFPSHSVIEKGQTVTLRCDPISGHDNLYWYRRVMGKEIKFLLHFVKESKQDESGMPNNRFLAERTGGTYSTLKVQPAELEDSGVYFCASSQIAGRSYNEQFFGPGTRLTVL.